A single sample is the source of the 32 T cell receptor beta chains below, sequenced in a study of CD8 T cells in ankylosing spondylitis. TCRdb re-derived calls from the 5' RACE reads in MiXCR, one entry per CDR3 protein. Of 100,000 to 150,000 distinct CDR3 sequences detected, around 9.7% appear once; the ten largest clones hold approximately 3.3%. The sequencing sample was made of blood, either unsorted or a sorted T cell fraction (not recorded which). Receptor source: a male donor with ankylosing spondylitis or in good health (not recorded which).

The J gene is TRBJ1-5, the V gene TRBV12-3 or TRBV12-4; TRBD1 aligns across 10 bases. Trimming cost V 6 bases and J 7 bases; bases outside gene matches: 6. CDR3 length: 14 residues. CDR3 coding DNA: TGTGCCAGCAGCGGGGACAGGGGTGGCCAGCCCCAGCATTTT. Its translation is CASSGDRGGQPQHF.

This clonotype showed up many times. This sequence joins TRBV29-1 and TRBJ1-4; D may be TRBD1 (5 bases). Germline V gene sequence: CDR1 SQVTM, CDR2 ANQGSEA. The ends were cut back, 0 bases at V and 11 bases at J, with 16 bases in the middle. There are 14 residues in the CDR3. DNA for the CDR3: TGCAGCGTTGAAGATAGCGGCAGGGCAAGGAAACTGTTTTTT. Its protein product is CSVEDSGRARKLFF.

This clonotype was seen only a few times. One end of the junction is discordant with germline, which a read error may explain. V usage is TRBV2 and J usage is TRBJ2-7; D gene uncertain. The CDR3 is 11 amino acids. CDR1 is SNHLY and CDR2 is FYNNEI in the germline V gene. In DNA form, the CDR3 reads TGTGCCAGCAGTGCGGTCTCCGAGGAGTACTTC. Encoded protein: CASSAVSEEYF.

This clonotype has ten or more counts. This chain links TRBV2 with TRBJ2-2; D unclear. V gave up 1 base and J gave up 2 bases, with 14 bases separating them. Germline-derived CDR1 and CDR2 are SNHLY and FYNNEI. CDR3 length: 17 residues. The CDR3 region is CASSEVLGRINTGELFF. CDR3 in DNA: TGTGCCAGCAGTGAAGTTTTAGGACGGATAAACACCGGGGAGCTGTTTTTT.

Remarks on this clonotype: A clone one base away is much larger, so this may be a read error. Here the CDR3 reads CASSPGVAGPLREHFF. The CDR3 nucleotides are TGTGCCAGCAGTCCCGGGGTAGCGGGACCCCTACGGGAGCATTTCTTC. The chain carries TRBV12-3 or TRBV12-4 and TRBJ2-1; 8 bases map to TRBD2. The CDR3 sequence is 16 residues long.

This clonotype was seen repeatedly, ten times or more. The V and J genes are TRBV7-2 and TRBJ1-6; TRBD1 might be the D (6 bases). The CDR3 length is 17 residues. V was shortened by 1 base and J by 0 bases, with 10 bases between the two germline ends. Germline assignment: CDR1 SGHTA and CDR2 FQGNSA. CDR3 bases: TGTGCCAGCAGCTTAGAGGGACATAGCTCCTATAATTCACCCCTCCACTTT. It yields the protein CASSLEGHSSYNSPLHF.

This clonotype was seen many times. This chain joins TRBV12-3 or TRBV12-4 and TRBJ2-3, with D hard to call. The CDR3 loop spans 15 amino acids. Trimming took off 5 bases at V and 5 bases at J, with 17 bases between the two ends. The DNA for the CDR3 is TGTGCCAGCAGTCTAAGTGGGCTAGATGGAGATACGCAGTATTTT. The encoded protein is CASSLSGLDGDTQYF.

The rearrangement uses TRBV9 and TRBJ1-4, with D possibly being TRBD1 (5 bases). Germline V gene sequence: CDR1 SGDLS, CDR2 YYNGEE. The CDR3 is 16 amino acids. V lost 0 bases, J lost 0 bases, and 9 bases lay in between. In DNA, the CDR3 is TGTGCCAGCAGCGTAGGGCCGACAGCAACTAATGAAAAACTGTTTTTT. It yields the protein CASSVGPTATNEKLFF.

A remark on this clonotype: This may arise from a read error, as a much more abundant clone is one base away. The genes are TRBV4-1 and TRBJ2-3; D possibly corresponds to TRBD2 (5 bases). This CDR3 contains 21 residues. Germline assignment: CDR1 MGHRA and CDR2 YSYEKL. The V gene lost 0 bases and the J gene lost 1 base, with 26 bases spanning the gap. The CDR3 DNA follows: TGCGCCAGCAGCCAAGATCTTATACCGCGAATTGGGCTAGCAGGCACAGATACGCAGTATTTT. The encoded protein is CASSQDLIPRIGLAGTDTQYF.

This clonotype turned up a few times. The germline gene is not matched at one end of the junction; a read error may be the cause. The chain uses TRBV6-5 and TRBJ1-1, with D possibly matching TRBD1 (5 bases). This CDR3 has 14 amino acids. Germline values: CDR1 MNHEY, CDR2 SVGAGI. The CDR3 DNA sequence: TGTGCCAGCAGTCACTCGGGGGGACCGACTGAAGCTTTCTTT. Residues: CASSHSGGPTEAFF.

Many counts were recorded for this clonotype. The CDR3 region has the DNA TGCAGTGGCAGGGAGAGCCCGTCCGACAATGAGCAGTTCTTC. Its protein product is CSGRESPSDNEQFF. The rearrangement uses TRBV20-1 and TRBJ2-1; D tentatively fits TRBD1 or TRBD2 (5 bases each). Deletions cut 7 bases from V and 5 bases from J, with 18 bases between. Germline loops: CDR1 DFQATT, CDR2 SNEGSKA (reference sequence). The CDR3 covers 14 residues.

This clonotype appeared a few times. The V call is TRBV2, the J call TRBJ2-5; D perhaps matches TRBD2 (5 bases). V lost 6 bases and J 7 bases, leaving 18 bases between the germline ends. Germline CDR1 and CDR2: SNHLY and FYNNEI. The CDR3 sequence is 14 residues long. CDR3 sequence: CASRETTGLGTQYF. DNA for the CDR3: TGTGCCAGCAGGGAAACAACTGGACTGGGGACCCAGTACTTC.

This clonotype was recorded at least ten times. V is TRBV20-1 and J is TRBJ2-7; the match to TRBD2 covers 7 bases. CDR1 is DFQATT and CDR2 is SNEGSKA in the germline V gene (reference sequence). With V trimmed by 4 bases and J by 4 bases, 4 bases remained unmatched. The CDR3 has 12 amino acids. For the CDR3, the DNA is TGCAGTGCTACCGGGGAGGGGTACGAGCAGTACTTC. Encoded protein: CSATGEGYEQYF.

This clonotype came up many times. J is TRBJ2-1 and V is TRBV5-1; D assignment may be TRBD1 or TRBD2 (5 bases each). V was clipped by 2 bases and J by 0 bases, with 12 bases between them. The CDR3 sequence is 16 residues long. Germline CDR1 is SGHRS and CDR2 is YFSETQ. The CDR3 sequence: CASSLMGRSSYNEQFF. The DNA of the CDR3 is TGCGCCAGCAGCTTAATGGGACGAAGCTCCTACAATGAGCAGTTCTTC.

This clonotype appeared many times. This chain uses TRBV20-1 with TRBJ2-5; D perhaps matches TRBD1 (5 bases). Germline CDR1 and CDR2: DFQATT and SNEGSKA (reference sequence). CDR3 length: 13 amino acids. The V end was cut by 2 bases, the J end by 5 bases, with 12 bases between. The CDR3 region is CSARLDGAETQYF. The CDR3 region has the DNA TGCAGTGCTAGATTAGATGGGGCGGAGACCCAGTACTTC.

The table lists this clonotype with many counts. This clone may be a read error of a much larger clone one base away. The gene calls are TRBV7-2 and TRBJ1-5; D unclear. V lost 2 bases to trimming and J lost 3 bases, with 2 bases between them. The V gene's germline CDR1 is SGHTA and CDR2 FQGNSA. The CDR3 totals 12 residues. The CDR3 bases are TGTGCCAGCAGCTTAAACAATCAGCCCCAGCATTTT. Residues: CASSLNNQPQHF.

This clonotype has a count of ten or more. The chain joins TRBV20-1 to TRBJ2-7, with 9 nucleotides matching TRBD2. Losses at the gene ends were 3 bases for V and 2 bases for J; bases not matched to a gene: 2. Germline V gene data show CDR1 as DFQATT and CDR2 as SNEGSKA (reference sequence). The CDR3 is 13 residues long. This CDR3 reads CSASSGGAYEQYF. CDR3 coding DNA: TGCAGTGCTAGTAGCGGGGGAGCCTACGAGCAGTACTTC.

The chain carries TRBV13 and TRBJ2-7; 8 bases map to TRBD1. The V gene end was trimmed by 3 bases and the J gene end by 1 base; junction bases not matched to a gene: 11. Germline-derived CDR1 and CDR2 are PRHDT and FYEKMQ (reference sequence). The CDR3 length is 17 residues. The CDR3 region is CASSFYRDRPHSYEQYF. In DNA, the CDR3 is TGTGCCAGCAGCTTCTACCGGGACAGGCCTCATTCCTACGAGCAGTACTTC.

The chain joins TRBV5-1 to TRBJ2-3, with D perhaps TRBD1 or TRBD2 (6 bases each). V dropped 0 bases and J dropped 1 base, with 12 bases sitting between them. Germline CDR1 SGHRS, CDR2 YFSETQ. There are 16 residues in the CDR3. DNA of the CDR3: TGCGCCAGCAGCTTGGTAGTGGGGGGCGGCACAGATACGCAGTATTTT. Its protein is CASSLVVGGGTDTQYF.

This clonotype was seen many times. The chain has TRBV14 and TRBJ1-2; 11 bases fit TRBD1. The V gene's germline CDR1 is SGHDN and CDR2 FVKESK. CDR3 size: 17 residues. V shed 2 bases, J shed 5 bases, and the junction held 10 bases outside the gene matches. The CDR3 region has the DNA TGTGCCAGCAGCCAACGGGACAGGGGGTTTCCCCAATATGGCTACACCTTC. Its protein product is CASSQRDRGFPQYGYTF.

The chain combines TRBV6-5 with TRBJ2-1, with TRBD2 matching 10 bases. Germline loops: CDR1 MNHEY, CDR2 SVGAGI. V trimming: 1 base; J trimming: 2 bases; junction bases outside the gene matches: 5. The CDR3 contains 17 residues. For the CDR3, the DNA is TGTGCCAGCAGTTACTTCGAGCGGGAGGGAACCTACAATGAGCAGTTCTTC. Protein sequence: CASSYFEREGTYNEQFF.

The CDR3 nucleotides are TGCGCCAGCAGCTTGGACGGATCCTACGAGCAGTACTTC. Translation gives CASSLDGSYEQYF. V is TRBV5-1 and J is TRBJ2-7; D not certain. Germline-derived CDR1 and CDR2 are SGHRS and YFSETQ. V lost 0 bases to trimming and J lost 1 base, with 5 bases between them. This CDR3 is built from 13 residues.

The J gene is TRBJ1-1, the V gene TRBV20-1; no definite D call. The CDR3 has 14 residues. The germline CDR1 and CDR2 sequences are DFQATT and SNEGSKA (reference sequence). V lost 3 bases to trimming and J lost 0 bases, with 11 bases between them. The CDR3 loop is CSASNPPVNTEAFF. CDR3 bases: TGCAGTGCTAGTAACCCGCCCGTGAACACTGAAGCTTTCTTT.

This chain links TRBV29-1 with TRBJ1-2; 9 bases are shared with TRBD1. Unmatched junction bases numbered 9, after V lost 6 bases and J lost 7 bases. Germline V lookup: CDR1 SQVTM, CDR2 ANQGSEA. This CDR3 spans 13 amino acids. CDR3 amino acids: CSVRDRAVRGYTF. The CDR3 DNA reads TGCAGCGTCCGGGACAGGGCGGTACGTGGCTACACCTTC.

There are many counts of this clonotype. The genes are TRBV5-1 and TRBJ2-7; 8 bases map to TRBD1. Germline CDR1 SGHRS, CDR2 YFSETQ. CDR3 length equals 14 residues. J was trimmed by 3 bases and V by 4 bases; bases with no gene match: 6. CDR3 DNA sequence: TGCGCCAGCAGCGCGACAGGGGTGGTCTACGAGCAGTACTTC. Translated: CASSATGVVYEQYF.

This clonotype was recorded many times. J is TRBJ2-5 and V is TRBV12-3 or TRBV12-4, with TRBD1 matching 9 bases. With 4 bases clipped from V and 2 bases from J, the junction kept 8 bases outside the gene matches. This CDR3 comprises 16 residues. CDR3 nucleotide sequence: TGTGCCAGCAGTTCGCGGGACAGGGACCTTCAAGAGACCCAGTACTTC. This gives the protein CASSSRDRDLQETQYF.

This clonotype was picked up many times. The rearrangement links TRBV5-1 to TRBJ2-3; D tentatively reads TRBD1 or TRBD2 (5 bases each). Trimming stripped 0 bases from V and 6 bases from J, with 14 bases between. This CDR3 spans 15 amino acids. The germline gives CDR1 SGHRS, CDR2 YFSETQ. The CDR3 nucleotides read TGCGCCAGCAGCTTGGGGGGGTCTACGGGGGATACGCAGTATTTT. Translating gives CASSLGGSTGDTQYF.

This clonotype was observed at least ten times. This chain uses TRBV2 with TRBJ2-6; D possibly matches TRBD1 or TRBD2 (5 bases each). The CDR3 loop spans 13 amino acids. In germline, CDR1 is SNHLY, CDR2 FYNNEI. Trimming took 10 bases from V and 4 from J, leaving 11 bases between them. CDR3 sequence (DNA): TGTGCCACCGGGACGCTCGGGGCCAACGTCCTGACTTTC. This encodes CATGTLGANVLTF.

As DNA, the CDR3 is TGTGCCAGCAGCTTAGTGGTTGGGACCGGACTAGGCTACGAGCAGTACTTC. This gives the protein CASSLVVGTGLGYEQYF. The rearrangement links TRBV7-2 to TRBJ2-7; 7 nucleotides line up with TRBD2. The CDR3 contains 17 residues. Germline V gives CDR1 SGHTA, CDR2 FQGNSA. With V trimmed by 1 base and J by 3 bases, 12 bases remained unmatched.

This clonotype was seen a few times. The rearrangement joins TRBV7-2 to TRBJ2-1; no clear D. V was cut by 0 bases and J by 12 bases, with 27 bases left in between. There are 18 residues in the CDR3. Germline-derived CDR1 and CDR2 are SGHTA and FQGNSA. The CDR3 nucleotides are TGTGCCAGCAGCTTAGCAGGGCCTGGACGGTTGGTTGGGGATGGGCAGTTCTTC. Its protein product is CASSLAGPGRLVGDGQFF.

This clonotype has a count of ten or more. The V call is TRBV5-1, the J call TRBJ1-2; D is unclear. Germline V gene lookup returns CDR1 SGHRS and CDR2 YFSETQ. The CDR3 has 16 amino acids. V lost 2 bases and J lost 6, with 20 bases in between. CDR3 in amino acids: CASSLERGLPGDGYTF. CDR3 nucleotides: TGCGCCAGCAGCTTAGAAAGAGGCCTACCCGGGGATGGCTACACCTTC.

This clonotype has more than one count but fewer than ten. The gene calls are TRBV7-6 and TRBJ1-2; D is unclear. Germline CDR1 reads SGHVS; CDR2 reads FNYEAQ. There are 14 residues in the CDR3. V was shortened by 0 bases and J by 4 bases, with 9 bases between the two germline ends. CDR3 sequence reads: CASSLAVQSYGYTF. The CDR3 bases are TGTGCCAGCAGCTTAGCGGTGCAGAGCTATGGCTACACCTTC.